This TCR beta chain was sequenced for a study of T cells in Graves' hyperthyroidism and ophthalmopathy. General observations from the study: Most thyroid-expanded clonotypes above 0.001 were also found in blood. For ophthalmopathy, model prediction preceded onset by a median about 6.4 months.

Amplification of TCR beta CDR3 regions was performed using RNA transcripts as template. An initial round of RT-PCR targeting the TCR CDR3 relied on the HTBI primer set. TCRdb called the multiplex PCR reads again in MiXCR, with one record for every CDR3 protein. Seen here are about 590,000 distinct CDR3 sequences, around 14% observed once, and the top ten hold roughly 7.7%. Trimming took 2 bases from V and 12 from J, leaving 16 bases between them. In germline, CDR1 is GTSNPN, CDR2 SVGIG (reference sequence). The CDR3 covers 12 residues. This clonotype appeared many times. Its antigen is not identified. Patients having uncontrolled infection, another autoimmune disease, pregnancy or lactation were not included. For the diagnoses, clinical symptoms, serum thyroxine and TRAb, thyroid ultrasound and orbital computed tomography were used.

The rearrangement links TRBV30 to TRBJ1-1; D may be TRBD1 (6 bases). The clonotype originates from a woman between 18 and 29 years old with Graves' ophthalmopathy. Sample: blood. CDR3 in DNA: TGTGCCTGGAGTTGGGGGCAGTGGATAACTTTCTTT. Encoded protein: CAWSWGQWITFF.